This TCR beta chain comes out of a study of beta chain features in type 1 diabetes. Study information: When patients were set against healthy donors, age, gender and cell yields were similar. All samples yielded some 100,000,000 examined sorted cells.

The authors reverse transcribed all of the isolated RNA, so sequencing captured expressed TCRB transcripts. Using immunoSEQ multiplex PCR, the repertoire was profiled, and TCRdb retains in-frame clones only, with some absent. This table holds 500,000 to 850,000 clones, around an eighth found once. This CDR3 has 16 amino acids. Trimming removed 5 bases at V and 2 bases at J, with 15 bases between. Germline CDR1 SGHVS, CDR2 FNYEAQ. Notes on this clone: The antigen is undetermined.

Sorting with CD45RO/CCR7/CD25/CD127/CD95/CD27 yielded naive, central memory, regulatory and stem-like memory CD4+ cells. Study results and caveats: Naive, central memory and regulatory TCRB repertoires appeared more similar among patients than healthy donors. Moderate yet significant TCRB CDR3 shortening was seen in Type 1 diabetes patients in all four CD4+ subsets.

The clonotype originates from a man aged 18 to 30 with type 1 diabetes. V is TRBV7-6 and J is TRBJ1-4, with D perhaps matching TRBD1 (5 bases). The sample consisted of naive CD4+ T cells from blood. The DNA for the CDR3 is TGTGCCAGCAGCCCGACAGCGTGGCGGACTAATGAAAAACTGTTTTTT. Amino acid sequence: CASSPTAWRTNEKLFF. Based on the CDR3 plus reference TRBV7-6 and TRBJ1-4, the full variable domain is GAGVSQSPRYKVTKRGQDVALRCDPISGHVSLYWYRQALGQGPEFLTYFNYEAQQDKSGLPNDRFSAERPEGSISTLTIQRTEQRDSAMYRCASSPTAWRTNEKLFFGSGTQLSVL.